The rows below give T cell receptor beta chains drawn from one sample of a study of T cells after yellow fever vaccination. A single record per CDR3 protein comes from TCRdb applying MiXCR to the 5' RACE reads. The table lists hundreds of thousands of distinct CDR3 sequences, 8.5% to 9% of them singletons, with about 20% in the top ten. The sample in question was PBMCs, obtained on the day of the first yellow fever vaccination. The source is a man aged 18 to 35 who received the YFV17D yellow fever vaccine. CDR3s include the opening cysteine and the closing phenylalanine or tryptophan. A D gene is named only where the DNA matches it firmly. Some rows mark clone size as missing; the rest say once, few, many or name a class of expanded clone.

abundance	j_gene	d_gene	v_gene	CDR3aa	CDR3nt
NA	TRBJ2-3	NA	TRBV12-3/TRBV12-4	CASSFLDSLTDTQYF	TGTGCCAGCAGTTTTTTGGACTCCCTCACAGATACGCAGTATTTT
NA	TRBJ2-7	NA	TRBV6-1	CASMKPGHDSYEQYF	TGTGCCAGCATGAAGCCGGGACACGACTCCTACGAGCAGTACTTC
many	TRBJ2-5	NA	TRBV4-3	CASSQELSIGIGETQYF	TGCGCCAGCAGCCAAGAGCTATCGATTGGGATAGGAGAGACCCAGTACTTC
NA	TRBJ2-7	TRBD1	TRBV18	CASSPVRDSMKQYF	TGTGCCAGCTCACCGGTCCGGGACAGTATGAAGCAGTACTTC
few	TRBJ2-4	NA	TRBV27	CASSFLPGGPQDIQYF	TGTGCCAGCAGTTTTCTTCCTGGCGGGCCTCAGGACATTCAGTACTTC
few	TRBJ2-2	TRBD2	TRBV7-8	CASSRTSGGYTGELFF	TGTGCCAGCAGCAGGACTAGCGGGGGATACACCGGGGAGCTGTTTTTT
few	TRBJ2-2	TRBD1	TRBV5-1	CASSPGTENTGELFF	TGCGCCAGCAGCCCCGGGACAGAGAACACCGGGGAGCTGTTTTTT
few	TRBJ2-5	NA	TRBV4-2	CASSPNYRETETQYF	TGTGCCAGCAGCCCCAATTACAGGGAGACCGAGACCCAGTACTTC
few	TRBJ1-6	NA	TRBV7-9	CASSLDGNNSPLHF	TGTGCCAGCAGCTTAGATGGAAATAATTCACCCCTCCACTTT
many	TRBJ2-2	NA	TRBV6-6	CASTQVNTGELFF	TGTGCCAGCACGCAGGTCAACACCGGGGAGCTGTTTTTT
few	TRBJ1-1	TRBD1	TRBV29-1	CSANQQGTEAFF	TGCAGCGCCAACCAACAGGGGACTGAAGCTTTCTTT
NA	TRBJ2-1	TRBD2	TRBV5-6	CASSLGAGDQFF	TGTGCCAGCAGCTTAGGAGCGGGGGATCAGTTCTTC
NA	TRBJ2-1	NA	TRBV14	CASSQDVESRVFF	TGTGCCAGCAGCCAAGATGTGGAGAGCCGAGTGTTCTTC
NA	TRBJ1-2	NA	TRBV9	CASSTPFTSGGYTF	TGTGCCAGCAGCACTCCCTTCACATCGGGTGGCTACACCTTC
few	TRBJ2-6	NA	TRBV20-1	CSATPGVSGANVLTF	TGCAGTGCTACCCCAGGGGTATCCGGGGCCAACGTCCTGACTTTC
few	TRBJ1-1	TRBD1	TRBV19	CASSPTRTGGNTEAFF	TGTGCCAGTAGTCCAACCCGGACAGGCGGGAACACTGAAGCTTTCTTT
NA	TRBJ2-5	TRBD2	TRBV4-3	CASSQAASGATQYF	TGCGCCAGCAGCCAAGCGGCTAGCGGGGCGACCCAGTACTTC